This entry concerns a single T cell receptor beta chain. Its specificity is unknown. Measured with immunoSEQ multiplex PCR; TCRdb has only the in-frame clones, and not every one. This table has around 180,000 clones, around 87% appearing once. This sample was included in a study of T cell responses to AZD1222 COVID-19 vaccine. At the level of the study: Second-dose intervals of approximately 4 or approximately 12 weeks were pooled.

V lost 10 bases, J lost 4 bases, and 14 bases lay in between. Germline V CDR1 and CDR2: MDHEN, SYDVKM. The CDR3 has 12 amino acids. Study-wide results and limits: Donors skewed white British and female; clonal diversity was possibly underestimated. Spike-specific TCR depth and breadth grew after two AZD1222 doses.

This sequence originates from an adult in good health. The input for sequencing was peripheral blood, taken on day 0 of AZD1222 vaccination. This rearrangement joins TRBV28 to TRBJ2-7; D is unclear. The CDR3 DNA follows: TGTGCCATAGAAGGACGGTCTTACGAGCAGTACTTC. Protein: CAIEGRSYEQYF.